This T cell receptor beta chain was captured by sequencing in a study of blood T cell repertoires in COVID-19. Study overall: Donors in the United States, Italy and Spain gave samples during acute or convalescent COVID-19. In each case, the material was cDNA or gDNA derived from T cells, B-cell-depleted T cells, or PBMCs.

Ages ranged from about 18 to 89 years, with residence in 24 US areas. Trimming removed 11 bases from V and 4 bases from J; junction bases left unmatched: 11. Germline lookup yields CDR1 MNHEY and CDR2 SVGAGI. The CDR3 extends over 14 amino acids. The authors' processing: Counts of nucleated cells, estimated from reference gene primer amplification, were obtained. Clones were sequenced by immunoSEQ multiplex PCR, and TCRdb holds only the in-frame ones, with some missing. V, J and clone size derive from that table, while D and trimming were established from the DNA sequence. Among under 250,000 clones listed, 65% to 85% were seen once.

The receptor comes from a woman aged 60 to 75 who had recovered from COVID-19. The sample was PBMCs or T cells enriched from blood (not recorded which). The chain uses TRBV6-5 and TRBJ2-4; TRBD1 agrees at 7 bases. The CDR3 DNA reads TGTGCCTGCTCCAGGACAGGACAGAAAAACATTCAGTACTTC. It specifies CACSRTGQKNIQYF.